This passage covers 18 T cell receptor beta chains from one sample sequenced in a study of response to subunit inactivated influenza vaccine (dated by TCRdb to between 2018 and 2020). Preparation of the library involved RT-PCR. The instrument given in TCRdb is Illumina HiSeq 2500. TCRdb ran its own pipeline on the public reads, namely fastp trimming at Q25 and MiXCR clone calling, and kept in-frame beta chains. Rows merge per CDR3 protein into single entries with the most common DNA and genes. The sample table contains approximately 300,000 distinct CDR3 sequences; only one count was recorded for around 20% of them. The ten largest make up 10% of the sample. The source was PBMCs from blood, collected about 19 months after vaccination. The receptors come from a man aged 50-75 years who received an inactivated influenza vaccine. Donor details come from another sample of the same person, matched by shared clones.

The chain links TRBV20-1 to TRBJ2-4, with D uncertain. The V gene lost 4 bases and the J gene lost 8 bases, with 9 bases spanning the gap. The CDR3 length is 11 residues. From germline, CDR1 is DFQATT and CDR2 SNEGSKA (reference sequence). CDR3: CSATTVDIQYF. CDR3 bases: TGCAGTGCTACCACTGTGGACATTCAGTACTTC.

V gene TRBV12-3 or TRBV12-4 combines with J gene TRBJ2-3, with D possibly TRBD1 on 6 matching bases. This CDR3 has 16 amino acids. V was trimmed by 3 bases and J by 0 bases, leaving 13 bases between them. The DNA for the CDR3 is TGTGCCAGCAGTTTGGGGGCCGCCATAAGCACAGATACGCAGTATTTT. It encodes CASSLGAAISTDTQYF.

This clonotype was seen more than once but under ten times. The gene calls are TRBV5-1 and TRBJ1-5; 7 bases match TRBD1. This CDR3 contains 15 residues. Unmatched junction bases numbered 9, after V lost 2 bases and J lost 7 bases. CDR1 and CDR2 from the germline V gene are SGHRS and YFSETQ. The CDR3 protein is CASSLEGATGQPQHF. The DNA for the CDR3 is TGCGCCAGCAGCTTAGAGGGGGCGACTGGACAGCCCCAGCATTTT.

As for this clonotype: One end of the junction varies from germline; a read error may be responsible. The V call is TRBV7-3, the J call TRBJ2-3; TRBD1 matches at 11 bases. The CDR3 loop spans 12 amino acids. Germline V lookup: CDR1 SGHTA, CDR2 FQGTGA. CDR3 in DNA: TGTGCCAGCAGCTCGGACAGGGGGCCCCGGCATTTT. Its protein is CASSSDRGPRHF. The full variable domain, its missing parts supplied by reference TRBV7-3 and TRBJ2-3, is GAGVSQTPSNKVTEKGKYVELRCDPISGHTALYWYRQSLGQGPEFLIYFQGTGAADDSGLPNDRFFAVRPEGSVSTLKIQRTERGDSAVYLCASSSDRGPRHFGPGTRLTVL.

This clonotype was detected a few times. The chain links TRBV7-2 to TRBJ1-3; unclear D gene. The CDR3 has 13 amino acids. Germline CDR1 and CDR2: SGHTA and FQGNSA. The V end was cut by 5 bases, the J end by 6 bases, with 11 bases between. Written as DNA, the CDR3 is TGTGCCAGCAGCCGCTCCCTAGTAAACACCATATATTTT. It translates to CASSRSLVNTIYF. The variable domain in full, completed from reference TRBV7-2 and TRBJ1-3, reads GAGVSQSPSNKVTEKGKDVELRCDPISGHTALYWYRQSLGQGLEFLIYFQGNSAPDKSGLPSDRFSAERTGGSVSTLTIQRTQQEDSAVYLCASSRSLVNTIYFGEGSWLTVV.

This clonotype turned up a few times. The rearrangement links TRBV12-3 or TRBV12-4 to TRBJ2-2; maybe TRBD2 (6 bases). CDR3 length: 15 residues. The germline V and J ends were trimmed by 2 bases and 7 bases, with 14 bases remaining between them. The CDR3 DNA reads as TGTGCCAGCAGTTTACGTTCCGGGGGAATCGGGGAGCTGTTTTTT. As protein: CASSLRSGGIGELFF.

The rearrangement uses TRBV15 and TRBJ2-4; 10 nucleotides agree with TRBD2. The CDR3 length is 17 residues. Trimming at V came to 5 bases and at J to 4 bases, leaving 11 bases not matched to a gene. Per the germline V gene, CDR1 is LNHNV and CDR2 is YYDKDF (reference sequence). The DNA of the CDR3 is TGTGCCACCAGCCCTACCCGAGGACTAGCGGCTAAAAACATTCAGTACTTC. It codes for CATSPTRGLAAKNIQYF.

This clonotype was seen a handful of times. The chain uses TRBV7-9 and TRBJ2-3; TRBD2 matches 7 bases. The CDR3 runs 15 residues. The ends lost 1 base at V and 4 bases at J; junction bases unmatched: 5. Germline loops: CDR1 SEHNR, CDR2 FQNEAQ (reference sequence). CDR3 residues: CASSLVREEADTQYF. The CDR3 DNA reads TGTGCCAGCAGCTTAGTCCGGGAGGAGGCAGATACGCAGTATTTT.

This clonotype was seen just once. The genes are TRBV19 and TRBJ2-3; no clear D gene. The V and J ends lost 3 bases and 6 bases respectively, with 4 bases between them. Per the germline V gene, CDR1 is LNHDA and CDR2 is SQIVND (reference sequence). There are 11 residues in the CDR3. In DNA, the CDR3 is TGTGCCAGTAGTATCTTGGATACGCAGTATTTT. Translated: CASSILDTQYF.

The CDR3: CASSAHRVGPYEQYF. The CDR3 bases are TGCGCCAGCAGCGCACACAGGGTAGGGCCCTACGAGCAGTACTTC. The V and J genes are TRBV4-3 and TRBJ2-7; a possible D gene is TRBD1 (6 bases). CDR1 is LGHNA, CDR2 YSLEER, per germline. Trimming removed 5 bases at V and 2 bases at J, with 16 bases between. The CDR3 loop spans 15 amino acids.

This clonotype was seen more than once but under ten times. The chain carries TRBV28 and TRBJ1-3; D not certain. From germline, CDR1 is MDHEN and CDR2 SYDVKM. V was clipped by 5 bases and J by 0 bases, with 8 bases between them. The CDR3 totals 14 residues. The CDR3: CASSPVPSGNTIYF. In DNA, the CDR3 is TGTGCCAGCAGTCCCGTCCCCTCTGGAAACACCATATATTTT.

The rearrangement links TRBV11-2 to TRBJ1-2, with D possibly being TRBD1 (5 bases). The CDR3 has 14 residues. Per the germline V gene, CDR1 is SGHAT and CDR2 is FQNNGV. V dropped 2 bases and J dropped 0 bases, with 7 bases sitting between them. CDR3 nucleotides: TGTGCCAGCAGCTTAAGGGGTTCTAACTATGGCTACACCTTC. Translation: CASSLRGSNYGYTF. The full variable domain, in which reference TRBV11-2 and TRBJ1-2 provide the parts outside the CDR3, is EAGVAQSPRYKIIEKRQSVAFWCNPISGHATLYWYQQILGQGPKLLIQFQNNGVVDDSQLPKDRFSAERLKGVDSTLKIQPAKLEDSAVYLCASSLRGSNYGYTFGSGTRLTVV.

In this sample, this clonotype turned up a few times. CDR3 residues: CASSPRTGFQSNSPLHF. The DNA for the CDR3 is TGTGCCAGCAGCCCCCGGACAGGGTTTCAGAGTAATTCACCCCTCCACTTT. This chain uses TRBV7-2 with TRBJ1-6, with 8 bases matching TRBD1. V shed 5 bases, J shed 6 bases, and the junction held 12 bases outside the gene matches. The CDR3 contains 17 residues. The germline CDR1 and CDR2 sequences are SGHTA and FQGNSA.

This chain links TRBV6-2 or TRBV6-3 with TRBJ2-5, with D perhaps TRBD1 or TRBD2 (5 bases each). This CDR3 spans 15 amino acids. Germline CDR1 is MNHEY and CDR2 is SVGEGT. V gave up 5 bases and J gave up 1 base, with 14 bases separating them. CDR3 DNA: TGTGCCAGCAGTAGACCGGGACGTCGCCAAGAGACCCAGTACTTC. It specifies CASSRPGRRQETQYF.

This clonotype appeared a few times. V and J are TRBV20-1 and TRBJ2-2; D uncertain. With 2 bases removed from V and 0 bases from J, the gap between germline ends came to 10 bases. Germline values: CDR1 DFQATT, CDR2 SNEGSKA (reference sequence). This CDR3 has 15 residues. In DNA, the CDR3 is TGCAGTGCTAGATCGTTAGATCCGAACACCGGGGAGCTGTTTTTT. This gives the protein CSARSLDPNTGELFF.

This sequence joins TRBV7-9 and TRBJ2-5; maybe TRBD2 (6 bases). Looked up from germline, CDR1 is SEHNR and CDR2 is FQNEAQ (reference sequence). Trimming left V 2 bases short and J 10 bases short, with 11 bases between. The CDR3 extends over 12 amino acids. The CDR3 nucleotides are TGTGCCAGCAGCTTAACACCGCGGGACCAGTACTTC. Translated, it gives CASSLTPRDQYF.

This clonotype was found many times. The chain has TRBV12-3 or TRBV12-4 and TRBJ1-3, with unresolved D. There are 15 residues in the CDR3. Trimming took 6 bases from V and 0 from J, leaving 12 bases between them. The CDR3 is CASSPDRSSGNTIYF. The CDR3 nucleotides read TGTGCCAGCAGCCCTGACCGTAGCTCTGGAAACACCATATATTTT.

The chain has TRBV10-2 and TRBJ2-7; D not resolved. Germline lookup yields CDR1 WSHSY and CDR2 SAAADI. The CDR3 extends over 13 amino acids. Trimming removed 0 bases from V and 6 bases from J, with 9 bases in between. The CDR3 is CASSESHASEQYF. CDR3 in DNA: TGCGCCAGCAGTGAGTCTCATGCATCCGAGCAGTACTTC.